Below, 2 T cell receptor beta chains from the same sample are listed, as sequenced in a study of Graves' ophthalmopathy and Graves' hyperthyroidism. RNA transcripts were the template, and TCR beta CDR3 regions were amplified from them. RT-PCR in the first round used HTBI primers; a second-round multiplex PCR followed. TCRdb fed the multiplex PCR reads into MiXCR, producing one record per CDR3 protein. Here the sample spans almost 750,000 distinct CDR3 sequences, around 40% being singletons. Input material: peripheral blood. The receptors here all came from an adult man with Graves' ophthalmopathy.

Details on this clonotype: Germline is not matched at one junction end, which may reflect a read error. The rearrangement links TRBV10-2 to TRBJ2-7; no clear D. CDR1 is WSHSY and CDR2 is SAAADI in the germline V gene. The CDR3 is made up of 12 amino acids. DNA for the CDR3: TGTGCCAGCATCCTGACACCTTACGAGCAGTACTTC. As protein: CASILTPYEQYF.

This sequence joins TRBV7-6 and TRBJ2-7; D may match TRBD1 or TRBD2 (5 bases each). Trimming stripped 6 bases from V and 3 bases from J, with 12 bases between. Germline V CDR1 and CDR2: SGHVS, FNYEAQ. The CDR3 totals 13 residues. For the CDR3, the DNA is TGTGCCAGCAGTCACCGGGACGTCTACGAGCAGTACTTC. Encoded protein: CASSHRDVYEQYF.